The clone carrying this TCR beta chain was observed many times. The target antigen is unknown. It was with a sample-barcoded 5' primer and a J-beta primer mix that a second PCR of about 6 to 12 cycles was run. Researchers report that a template-switch adaptor with 12 random nucleotides tagged each cDNA molecule. A single record per CDR3 protein comes from TCRdb applying MiXCR to the 5' RACE reads. The sample records fewer than 1,000,000 distinct CDR3 sequences, 35% to 60% being singletons. This record comes from a study of blood T cells in healthy people across ages. The CDR3 covers 15 residues. Trimming shortened V by 1 base and J by 5 bases, and 14 bases separated the two germline ends. Germline loops: CDR1 SEHNR, CDR2 FQNEAQ (reference sequence). Study results and caveats: TCR beta diversity per million T cells fell roughly linearly with age. Changes seen in expanded clonotypes were possibly confounded by donor CMV status left unknown.

The chain employs TRBV7-9 and TRBJ1-1; tentatively, D is TRBD1 (5 bases). The TCR originated in a man older than 75 in good health. Sequencing was carried out using blood. For the CDR3, the DNA is TGTGCCAGCAGCTTAGGCAGGGCCGAGGGGACTGAAGCTTTCTTT. Amino acid sequence: CASSLGRAEGTEAFF.